The sequence of this T cell receptor beta chain was determined in a study of blood T cell repertoires in COVID-19. Overall study: Acute and convalescent COVID-19 samples came from the United States, Italy and Spain. Sample material is recorded as cDNA or gDNA derived from T cells, B-cell-depleted T cells, or PBMCs.

The CDR3 spans 16 residues. Trimming at V came to 7 bases and at J to 4 bases, leaving 12 bases not matched to a gene. Germline CDR1 reads MNHEY; CDR2 reads SVGEGT. Study processing details: Quantification of nucleated cells was approximated via reference gene primer amplification. TCRdb's table, derived via immunoSEQ multiplex PCR, lists solely in-frame clones and lacks some. Clone size and V and J calls were adopted from that table, with D and trimming inferred from the DNA. Of almost 50,000 clones detected, about nine tenths appear once; the ten largest clones hold around 3.6%. This receptor was obtained from a human donor in a cohort sampled during active COVID-19. The gene calls are TRBV6-2 or TRBV6-3 and TRBJ1-5; TRBD1 matches at 8 bases. The sample consisted of peripheral blood. The CDR3 coding sequence is TGTGCCAGCACCCCCGGGGGCAGGGGGCCAAATCAGCCCCAGCATTTT. Protein sequence: CASTPGGRGPNQPQHF.